Below, one T cell receptor (beta chain) is given with its context. This specimen comes from a study of blood T cell repertoires in COVID-19. At the level of the study: COVID-19 samples from acute and convalescent phases originated in the United States, Italy and Spain. Sample material is recorded as cDNA or gDNA derived from T cells, B-cell-depleted T cells, or PBMCs.

Looked up from germline, CDR1 is KGHDR and CDR2 is SFDVKD. Unmatched junction bases numbered 12, after V lost 3 bases and J lost 1 base. The CDR3 covers 19 residues. Original methodology: Scientists estimated how many nucleated cells there were by amplifying reference gene primers. The protocol was immunoSEQ multiplex PCR, while the TCRdb copy is restricted to in-frame clones and leaves out a portion. The V and J calls and clone size come from that table; D and trimming were worked out from the DNA. The sample yields fewer than 14,000 clones, around 78% seen once. The sample consisted of peripheral blood. The rearrangement uses TRBV24-1 and TRBJ2-3; the match to TRBD2 covers 10 bases. The receptor's source is a human donor in a cohort sampled during active COVID-19. For the CDR3, the DNA is TGTGCCACCAGTGATCCTACTAGCGGGATAATTATCGGCACAGATACGCAGTATTTT. It encodes CATSDPTSGIIIGTDTQYF.